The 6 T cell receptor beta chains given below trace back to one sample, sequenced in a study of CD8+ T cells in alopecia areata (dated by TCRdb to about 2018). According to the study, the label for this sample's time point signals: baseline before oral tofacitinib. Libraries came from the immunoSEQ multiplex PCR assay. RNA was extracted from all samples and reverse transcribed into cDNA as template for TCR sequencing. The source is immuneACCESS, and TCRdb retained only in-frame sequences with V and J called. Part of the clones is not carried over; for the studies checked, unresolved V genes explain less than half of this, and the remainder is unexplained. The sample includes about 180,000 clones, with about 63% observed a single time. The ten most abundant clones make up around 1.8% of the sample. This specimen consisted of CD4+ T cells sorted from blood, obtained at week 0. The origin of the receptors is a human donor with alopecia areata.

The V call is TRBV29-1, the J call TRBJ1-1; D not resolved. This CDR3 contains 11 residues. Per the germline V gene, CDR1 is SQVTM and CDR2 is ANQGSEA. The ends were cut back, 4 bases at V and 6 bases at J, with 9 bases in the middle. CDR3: CSVGTTSEAFF. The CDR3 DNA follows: TGCAGCGTTGGGACCACCTCTGAAGCTTTCTTT.

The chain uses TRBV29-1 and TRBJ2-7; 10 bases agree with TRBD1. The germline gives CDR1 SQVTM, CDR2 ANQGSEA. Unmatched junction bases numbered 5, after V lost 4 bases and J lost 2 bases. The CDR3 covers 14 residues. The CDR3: CSVGDRGLAYEQYF. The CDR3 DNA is TGCAGCGTTGGCGACAGGGGGCTTGCCTACGAGCAGTACTTC.

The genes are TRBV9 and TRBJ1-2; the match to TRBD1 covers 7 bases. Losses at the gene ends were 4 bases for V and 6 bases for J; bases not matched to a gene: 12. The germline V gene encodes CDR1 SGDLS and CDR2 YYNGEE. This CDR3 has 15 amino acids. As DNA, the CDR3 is TGTGCCAGCAGCTTAACAGGGGCCCTACTCGATGGCTACACCTTC. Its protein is CASSLTGALLDGYTF. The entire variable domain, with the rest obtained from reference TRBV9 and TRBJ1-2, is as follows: DSGVTQTPKHLITATGQRVTLRCSPRSGDLSVYWYQQSLDQGLQFLIQYYNGEERAKGNILERFSAQQFPDLHSELNLSSLELGDSALYFCASSLTGALLDGYTFGSGTRLTVV.

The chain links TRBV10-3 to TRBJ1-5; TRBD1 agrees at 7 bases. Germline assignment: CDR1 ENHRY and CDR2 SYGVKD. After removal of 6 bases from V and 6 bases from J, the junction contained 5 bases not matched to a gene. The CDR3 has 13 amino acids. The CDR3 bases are TGTGCCATCAGGGAGGGGGCAAGTCAGCCCCAGCATTTT. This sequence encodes CAIREGASQPQHF.

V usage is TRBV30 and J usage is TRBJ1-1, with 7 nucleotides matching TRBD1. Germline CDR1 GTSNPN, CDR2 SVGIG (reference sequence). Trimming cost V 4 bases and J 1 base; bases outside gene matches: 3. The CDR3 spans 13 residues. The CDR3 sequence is CAWTTGPNTEAFF. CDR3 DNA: TGTGCCTGGACGACAGGGCCGAACACTGAAGCTTTCTTT.

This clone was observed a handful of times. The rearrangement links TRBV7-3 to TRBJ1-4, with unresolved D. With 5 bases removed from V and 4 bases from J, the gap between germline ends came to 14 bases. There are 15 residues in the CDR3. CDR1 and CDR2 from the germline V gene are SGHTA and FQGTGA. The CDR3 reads CASSPTGGFNEKLFF. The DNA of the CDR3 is TGTGCCAGCAGCCCAACGGGAGGGTTTAATGAAAAACTGTTTTTT.